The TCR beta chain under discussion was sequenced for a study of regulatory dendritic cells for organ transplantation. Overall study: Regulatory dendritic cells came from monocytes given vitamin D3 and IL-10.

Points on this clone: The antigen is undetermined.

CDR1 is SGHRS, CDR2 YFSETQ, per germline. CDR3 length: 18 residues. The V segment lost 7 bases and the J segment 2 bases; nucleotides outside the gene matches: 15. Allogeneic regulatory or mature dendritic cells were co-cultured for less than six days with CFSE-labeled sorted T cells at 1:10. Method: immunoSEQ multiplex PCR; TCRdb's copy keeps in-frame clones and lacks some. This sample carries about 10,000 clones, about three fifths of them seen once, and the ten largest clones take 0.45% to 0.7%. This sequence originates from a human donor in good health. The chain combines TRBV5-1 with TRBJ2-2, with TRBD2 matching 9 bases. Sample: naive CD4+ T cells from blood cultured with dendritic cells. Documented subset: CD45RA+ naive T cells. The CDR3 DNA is TGCGCCAGCGCCACCCTCATAGGCGGGGGGGGTAACACCGGGGAGCTGTTTTTT. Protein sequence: CASATLIGGGGNTGELFF.